These 29 T cell receptor beta chains share one sample of origin, sequenced in a study of naive CD8 T cells in extremely preterm neonates. TCRdb keeps only in-frame clones here, not all; method: immunoSEQ multiplex PCR. Seen here are around 5,900 clones, about 97% observed once, and the top ten hold 1% to 1.5%. Specimen: naive CD8+ T cells from blood. These receptors originate from a human donor in good health.

This clone has a single count. V is TRBV27 and J is TRBJ1-4, with 10 positions matching TRBD1. Trimming removed 5 bases from V and 11 bases from J; junction bases left unmatched: 11. CDR3 size: 15 residues. The V gene's germline CDR1 is MNHEY and CDR2 SMNVEV (reference sequence). The CDR3 spells CASSPARDRGFKLFF. The CDR3 coding sequence is TGTGCCAGCAGTCCCGCTCGGGACAGGGGCTTCAAACTGTTTTTT.

The chain is built from TRBV9 and TRBJ2-1; 15 bases map to TRBD2. CDR1 and CDR2 from the germline V gene are SGDLS and YYNGEE. The CDR3 length is 18 residues. V shed 0 bases and J 8 bases; nucleotides not matched to a gene: 9. CDR3 nucleotide sequence: TGTGCCAGCAGCGTAGGAGCCGGACTAGCGGGAGGGCCCTATGAGCAGTTCTTC. It specifies CASSVGAGLAGGPYEQFF.

The J gene is TRBJ2-1, the V gene TRBV5-1, with D possibly TRBD2 on 6 matching bases. Trimming removed 3 bases from V and 10 bases from J, with 17 bases in between. Germline CDR1 and CDR2: SGHRS and YFSETQ. CDR3 length: 14 residues. CDR3: CASSSTEGPGEQFF. The CDR3 nucleotides are TGCGCCAGCAGCTCGACGGAGGGCCCAGGGGAGCAGTTCTTC.

The CDR3 DNA follows: TGTGCCAGCAGCAAAACAGGGACATTAACAGATACGCAGTATTTT. The encoded protein is CASSKTGTLTDTQYF. The rearrangement links TRBV21-1 to TRBJ2-3; whether TRBD1, the table's D call, matches the DNA was not checked. TRBV21-1 is a pseudogene segment. The CDR3 totals 15 residues.

The chain links TRBV29-1 to TRBJ1-2; D unresolved. The CDR3 loop spans 11 amino acids. Germline CDR1 is SQVTM and CDR2 is ANQGSEA. Trimming pared 7 bases from V and 5 bases from J, leaving 11 bases between. The CDR3 sequence: CSASAGYGYTF. The CDR3 region has the DNA TGCAGCGCGTCGGCGGGTTATGGCTACACCTTC.

The J gene is TRBJ1-5, the V gene TRBV28; the D gene is possibly TRBD1 (5 bases). This CDR3 is 18 amino acids long. V was clipped by 8 bases and J by 4 bases, with 27 bases between them. Germline CDR1 reads MDHEN; CDR2 reads SYDVKM. The CDR3 protein is CASWARGVPPNKNQPQHF. The CDR3 coding sequence is TGTGCCAGCTGGGCCCGGGGGGTGCCCCCAAACAAGAATCAGCCCCAGCATTTT.

V and J are TRBV6-5 and TRBJ2-1; D unclear. This CDR3 contains 16 residues. CDR1 is MNHEY and CDR2 is SVGAGI in the germline V gene. Trimming left V 2 bases short and J 5 bases short, with 16 bases between. The CDR3: CASSYDPPGWDNEQFF. The CDR3 DNA reads TGTGCCAGCAGTTACGACCCTCCCGGGTGGGACAATGAGCAGTTCTTC.

The J gene is TRBJ1-2, the V gene TRBV21-1; the D segment call TRBD1 is taken from the table without a DNA check. TRBV21-1 is labeled a pseudogene. The CDR3 has 15 residues. The CDR3 sequence is CASSKATGGNYGYTF. The CDR3 nucleotides are TGTGCCAGCAGCAAAGCGACAGGGGGCAACTATGGCTACACCTTC.

The gene calls are TRBV28 and TRBJ1-1; 7 bases map to TRBD1. V lost 6 bases, J lost 6 bases, and 10 bases stayed unmatched. The CDR3 runs to 14 residues. CDR1 and CDR2 (germline): MDHEN, SYDVKM. CDR3 nucleotide sequence: TGTGCCAGCAGACAAGACAGGGAAGTGGCTGAAGCTTTCTTT. Encoded protein: CASRQDREVAEAFF. Filled out from reference TRBV28 and TRBJ1-1, the complete variable domain reads DVKVTQSSRYLVKRTGEKVFLECVQDMDHENMFWYRQDPGLGLRLIYFSYDVKMKEKGDIPEGYSVSREKKERFSLILESASTNQTSMYLCASRQDREVAEAFFGQGTRLTVV.

V is TRBV6-1 and J is TRBJ2-2; a possible D gene is TRBD1 (5 bases). The CDR3 covers 13 residues. V dropped 1 base and J dropped 6 bases, with 6 bases sitting between them. Germline V gives CDR1 MNHNS, CDR2 SASEGT. DNA for the CDR3: TGTGCCAGCAGTGAAGACAGGTCCGGGGAGCTGTTTTTT. As protein: CASSEDRSGELFF.

This chain connects TRBV4-1 to TRBJ2-1; D may be TRBD1 (5 bases). Germline V CDR1 and CDR2: MGHRA, YSYEKL. The CDR3 is 14 residues long. Trimming stripped 3 bases from V and 3 bases from J, with 9 bases between. The chain's CDR3 is CASSQGPVYNEQFF. CDR3 nucleotides: TGCGCCAGCAGCCAGGGGCCGGTCTACAATGAGCAGTTCTTC.

The chain is built from TRBV21-1 and TRBJ2-7; the table's D call TRBD1 went unverified against the DNA. TRBV21-1 is marked as a pseudogene. The CDR3 has 19 amino acids. CDR3 DNA sequence: TGTGCCAGCAGCAAATCCTGTCCCGGGACAGGGGCGTCTACCTACGAGCAGTACTTC. Translated: CASSKSCPGTGASTYEQYF.

Comments on this clone: One end of the junction fails to match germline, which may point to a read error. This chain joins TRBV11-2 and TRBJ1-2, with D tentatively TRBD1 (6 bases). Per germline, CDR1 SGHAT and CDR2 FQNNGV. The CDR3 is 10 residues long. The DNA of the CDR3 is TGTGCCAGCAGCTCTGAGCAGGACAGCTTC. The encoded protein is CASSSEQDSF.

The rearrangement joins TRBV6-5 to TRBJ2-3, with 13 bases that match TRBD2. Germline CDR1 reads MNHEY; CDR2 reads SVGAGI. This CDR3 region has 14 residues. The CDR3 loop reads CASGTSGTEDTQYF. For the CDR3, the DNA is TGTGCATCCGGGACTAGCGGGACGGAAGATACGCAGTATTTT.

The V and J genes are TRBV11-2 and TRBJ1-4; no firm D call. This CDR3 contains 11 residues. CDR1 and CDR2 from the germline V gene are SGHAT and FQNNGV. Trimming stripped 3 bases from V and 10 bases from J, with 6 bases between. The DNA of the CDR3 is TGTGCCAGCAGCTTCTCAGGAAAACTGTTTTTT. It is translated as CASSFSGKLFF.

In this sample, this clone turned up once. The gene calls are TRBV5-1 and TRBJ2-7, with TRBD2 matching over 11 bases. With V trimmed by 2 bases and J by 1 base, 2 bases remained unmatched. The CDR3 sequence is 15 residues long. Germline V gives CDR1 SGHRS, CDR2 YFSETQ. Here the CDR3 DNA reads TGCGCCAGCAGCTTCCTAGCGGGAGGTTCCTACGAGCAGTACTTC. Translation: CASSFLAGGSYEQYF.

The V and J genes are TRBV4-1 and TRBJ2-2; possibly TRBD2 for D (5 bases). This CDR3 is 15 amino acids long. V was cut by 3 bases and J by 4 bases, with 12 bases left in between. Germline loops: CDR1 MGHRA, CDR2 YSYEKL. The CDR3 sequence is CASSHEGEGTGELFF. The CDR3 coding sequence is TGCGCCAGCAGCCACGAGGGAGAAGGCACCGGGGAGCTGTTTTTT.

The rearrangement uses TRBV9 and TRBJ2-6; D is perhaps TRBD1 (5 bases). This CDR3 region has 17 residues. Trimming pared 0 bases from V and 0 bases from J, leaving 10 bases between. Looked up from germline, CDR1 is SGDLS and CDR2 is YYNGEE. CDR3 loop: CASSVVETVSGANVLTF. The CDR3 DNA reads as TGTGCCAGCAGCGTAGTCGAGACAGTCTCTGGGGCCAACGTCCTGACTTTC.

The V and J genes are TRBV11-1 and TRBJ1-2; 9 nucleotides line up with TRBD1. Germline CDR1 is SGHAT and CDR2 is FQDESV (reference sequence). Losses at the gene ends were 10 bases for V and 2 bases for J; bases not matched to a gene: 5. The length of the CDR3 is 13 residues. For the CDR3, the DNA is TGTGCCACGGGACAGGGCCTCAACTATGGCTACACCTTC. Translation gives CATGQGLNYGYTF.

The rearrangement links TRBV14 to TRBJ2-1, with 7 bases aligning to TRBD2. CDR3 length: 16 amino acids. CDR1 SGHDN and CDR2 FVKESK come from the germline V gene. The V gene end was trimmed by 3 bases and the J gene end by 7 bases; junction bases not matched to a gene: 12. The chain's CDR3 is CASSHWARERWNEQFF. CDR3 nucleotide sequence: TGTGCCAGCAGCCATTGGGCGCGGGAGAGATGGAATGAGCAGTTCTTC.

The chain has TRBV7-2 and TRBJ2-1; TRBD2 matches at 11 bases. J gave up 9 bases and V 7 bases, and 8 bases lay outside the gene matches. The CDR3 totals 14 residues. Germline loops: CDR1 SGHTA, CDR2 FQGNSA. CDR3 in amino acids: CASKPGLAESEQFF. In DNA, the CDR3 is TGTGCCAGCAAACCGGGACTAGCGGAGAGTGAGCAGTTCTTC.

This sequence joins TRBV4-1 and TRBJ2-1; 11 positions match TRBD2. The CDR3 loop spans 15 amino acids. V lost 1 base and J lost 9; bases outside the gene matches: 5. The germline V gene has CDR1 MGHRA and CDR2 YSYEKL. The CDR3: CASSQVAGGPTEQFF. The CDR3 DNA sequence: TGCGCCAGCAGCCAAGTAGCGGGAGGGCCAACTGAGCAGTTCTTC.

The V gene is TRBV10-3, the J gene TRBJ2-7; weak D call: TRBD1 (6 bases). Germline CDR1 reads ENHRY; CDR2 reads SYGVKD. V lost 8 bases to trimming and J lost 0 bases, with 14 bases between them. The CDR3 is made up of 14 amino acids. The CDR3 nucleotides read TGTGCCATCGACACAGGGTACAGCTCCTACGAGCAGTACTTC. It is translated as CAIDTGYSSYEQYF.

Regarding this clone: Additional DNA sequences in this sample encode the identical CDR3. The V call is TRBV5-4, the J call TRBJ1-1; 7 bases fit TRBD1. The CDR3 is 16 amino acids. Germline CDR1 reads SGHNT; CDR2 reads YYREEE (reference sequence). V dropped 2 bases and J dropped 3; count of bases not matched to a gene: 10. In DNA, the CDR3 is TGTGCCAGCAGCTTTGGGATGGACAGGCGGGACACTGAAGCTTTCTTT. Encoded protein: CASSFGMDRRDTEAFF.

The chain links TRBV10-3 to TRBJ2-3, with 7 bases lining up with TRBD1. V shed 0 bases and J 3 bases; nucleotides not matched to a gene: 12. CDR3 length: 18 amino acids. Germline loops: CDR1 ENHRY, CDR2 SYGVKD. CDR3 loop: CAISESSGDRVRTDTQYF. DNA for the CDR3: TGTGCCATCAGTGAGTCCTCCGGCGACAGGGTGAGAACAGATACGCAGTATTTT.

This clone was counted once. This rearrangement joins TRBV5-8 to TRBJ1-2; 7 bases are shared with TRBD1. This CDR3 contains 15 residues. Trimming took 3 bases from V and 2 from J; bases not matched to a gene: 7. The germline V gene has CDR1 SGHTS and CDR2 YDEGEE. The CDR3 loop is CASSWGTDSNYGYTF. DNA of the CDR3: TGTGCCAGCAGCTGGGGGACAGACTCGAACTATGGCTACACCTTC.

CDR3 in DNA: TGCGCCAGCAGCCAGATAGCGGGAGCGGGGCACGAGCAGTACTTC. It specifies CASSQIAGAGHEQYF. The chain carries TRBV4-1 and TRBJ2-7, with 9 bases lining up with TRBD2. Germline V gene sequence: CDR1 MGHRA, CDR2 YSYEKL. After removal of 3 bases from V and 5 bases from J, the junction contained 8 bases not matched to a gene. The CDR3 has 15 amino acids.

This chain uses TRBV9 with TRBJ2-3, with TRBD1 identical over 7 bases. This CDR3 is 13 amino acids long. The V gene's germline CDR1 is SGDLS and CDR2 YYNGEE. V lost 6 bases and J lost 6; bases outside the gene matches: 7. Written as DNA, the CDR3 is TGTGCCAGCAACCAGGGGGAATCGGATACGCAGTATTTT. Its translation is CASNQGESDTQYF.

The chain couples TRBV29-1 to TRBJ2-7; D not certain. The CDR3 covers 10 residues. Germline CDR1 reads SQVTM; CDR2 reads ANQGSEA. V was cut by 4 bases and J by 4 bases, with 5 bases left in between. In nucleotides, the CDR3 is TGCAGCGTTGGAGGTTACGAGCAGTACTTC. It yields the protein CSVGGYEQYF.